This TCR beta chain was identified in a study of blood T cells in healthy people across ages. A word on this clonotype: Its antigen is unknown.

The study isolated at least 6.5 million PBMCs from each sample. Each sample yielded at least 5.5 micrograms of PBMC total RNA. Whole-study findings and limits: Nothing was known about donor CMV status, and this possibly confounded expanded clonotype changes.

The CDR3 runs 15 residues. Germline-derived CDR1 and CDR2 are SEHNR and FQNEAQ (reference sequence). A second PCR of roughly 6 to 12 cycles used a sample-barcoded 5' primer and a J-beta primer mix. Tags on each cDNA molecule came from a template-switch adaptor with 12 random nucleotides. TCRdb reprocessed the 5' RACE reads with MiXCR, giving one entry per CDR3 protein. Among hundreds of thousands of distinct CDR3 sequences, 49% were seen once, and the ten largest hold roughly a third. The sequencing input was blood. The sequence was obtained from a woman aged 55-70 years in good health. The gene calls are TRBV7-9 and TRBJ2-1, with 7 bases identical to TRBD2. The DNA end is more similar to TRBJ2-7, so the J call may be wrong. In DNA form, the CDR3 reads TGTGCCAGCAGCTTGTCGGGAGGCTCCTACAATGAGCAGTACTTC. This sequence encodes CASSLSGGSYNEQYF.